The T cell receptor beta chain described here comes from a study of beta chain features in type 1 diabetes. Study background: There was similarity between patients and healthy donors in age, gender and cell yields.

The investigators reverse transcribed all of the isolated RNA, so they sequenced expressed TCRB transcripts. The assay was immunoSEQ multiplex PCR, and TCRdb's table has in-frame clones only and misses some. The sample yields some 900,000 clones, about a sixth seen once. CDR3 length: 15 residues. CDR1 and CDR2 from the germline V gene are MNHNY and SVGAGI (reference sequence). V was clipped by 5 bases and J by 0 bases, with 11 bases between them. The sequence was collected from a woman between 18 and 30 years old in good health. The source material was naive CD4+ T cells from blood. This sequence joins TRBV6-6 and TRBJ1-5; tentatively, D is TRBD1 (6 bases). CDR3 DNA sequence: TGTGCCAGCAGTGGGGTGGGGGCTAGCAATCAGCCCCAGCATTTT. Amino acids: CASSGVGASNQPQHF.